A selection of T cell receptor beta chains follows, all from one sample in a study of shared clonotypes between healthy human individuals. Generated by immunoSEQ multiplex PCR, the TCRdb table keeps only in-frame clones and is missing some. The table has 950,000 to 1,100,000 clones, about 75% seen once. The sequencing sample was made of memory CD4+ T cells sorted from blood. These receptors were collected from a man younger than 35 in good health. Both conserved end residues are trimmed from each CDR3. A D gene is named only where the DNA matches it firmly.

ASSPSGTSGSSYEQY	TRBD2	TRBV4-1	TRBJ2-7
ASSLDGSGNSPLH	.	TRBV5-4	TRBJ1-6
AIRPGQGTTNYGYT	TRBD1	TRBV10-3	TRBJ1-2
ASRGGPYEQY	.	TRBV5-1	TRBJ2-7
ASSLGGAQNEKLF	.	TRBV7-9	TRBJ1-4
ASNKDFEAF	.	TRBV6-6	TRBJ1-1
AWIAGSKETQY	.	TRBV30	TRBJ2-5
ASSVDGLTLGTQY	.	TRBV9	TRBJ2-5
ASSHPPGTEAF	.	TRBV28	TRBJ1-1
ASSQAWDSSYEQY	.	TRBV4-3	TRBJ2-7
ASSRTGEGTGELF	TRBD1	TRBV5-4	TRBJ2-2
ASTILTGDTEAF	TRBD1	TRBV19	TRBJ1-1
AVGRSGSTGYTGELF	.	TRBV30	TRBJ2-2
ASSSGIADTQY	.	TRBV5-1	TRBJ2-3
ASSLYNNNEQF	.	TRBV5-1	TRBJ2-1
ASAAAGGRSDTQY	TRBD2	TRBV2	TRBJ2-3
ASSLAPAETDTQY	.	TRBV7-8	TRBJ2-3
ASRPGSGNTIY	.	TRBV19	TRBJ1-3
ASSQDRAGGLETQY	TRBD1	TRBV4-3	TRBJ2-5
ASSIPKTDRDGNSPLH	TRBD1	TRBV19	TRBJ1-6
ASSFTGEPYGYT	.	TRBV6-5	TRBJ1-2
ASSTSGQGNSPLH	TRBD1	TRBV2	TRBJ1-6
ASSLVGAQETQY	.	TRBV5-1	TRBJ2-5
ASSRQDRDNSPLH	TRBD1	TRBV28	TRBJ1-6
ASSPPGQGSEAF	TRBD1	TRBV27	TRBJ1-1
AWSVNRANGYT	.	TRBV30	TRBJ1-2
SVEKPPTGYYGYT	.	TRBV29-1	TRBJ1-2
ASSPRSATGVEKLF	TRBD1	TRBV18	TRBJ1-4
ASGPTGTGYTEAF	TRBD1	TRBV7-2	TRBJ1-1
ASSSTRTGSLNSPLH	TRBD1	TRBV28	TRBJ1-6
AIDASGTSSYNEQF	TRBD2	TRBV10-3	TRBJ2-1
ASSLDGPENSPLH	.	TRBV5-1	TRBJ1-6
ASSLAGTGGRETQY	TRBD2	TRBV5-5	TRBJ2-5
SVGQGAHNEQF	TRBD1	TRBV29-1	TRBJ2-1
AISETSVGGSMNEQF	.	TRBV10-3	TRBJ2-1
ATSGRTTYEQY	TRBD2	TRBV5-6	TRBJ2-7
ASSVQTNQPQH	.	TRBV27	TRBJ1-5
SARKGGTDTQY	.	TRBV29-1	TRBJ2-3
AIRGQDREQY	TRBD1	TRBV10-3	TRBJ2-7
ASSLIQETQY	.	TRBV5-1	TRBJ2-5
ASSLAGLGHEQY	.	TRBV11-2	TRBJ2-7
ASTLQANYEQY	.	TRBV7-2	TRBJ2-7
ASSQGRGMETQY	.	TRBV27	TRBJ2-5
ASSEALTRQPMNTEAF	.	TRBV2	TRBJ1-1
ASSQGAGREGLNEQF	TRBD2	TRBV14	TRBJ2-1
ATSRGPFYEQY	.	TRBV15	TRBJ2-7
AISASGGNTDTQY	TRBD2	TRBV10-3	TRBJ2-3
ASTRDPTYEQY	.	TRBV28	TRBJ2-7
ASSLGLAGATDTQY	TRBD2	TRBV7-7	TRBJ2-3
ASSQGGSNQPQH	.	TRBV5-1	TRBJ1-5